This T cell receptor (beta chain) was found in a study of cytomegalovirus exposure and HLA in healthy donors (dated by TCRdb to about 2017). At the level of the whole study: An earlier analysis of 587 of the donors reported about 260 Gb of sequence data and around 100 million unique TCR beta sequences obtained from about 180 million T cells. The later analysis used no new phenotypic data to find candidate immune exposures, relying instead on TCR beta sequences and their occurrence across donors. A later genetic analysis used genome-wide SNP genotypes for about 55% of the 666 donors, treating that subset as a discovery cohort. About 280 gigabases of sequencing data and some 85 million unique TCR sequences were included in an early release covering roughly 700 HLA-typed donors. A separate validation cohort of 90 to 150 different subjects was used in addition to the roughly 700-subject first cohort. On average, roughly 240,000 unique TCR beta nucleotide sequences were sequenced per donor among a few hundred genotyped donors of the cohort, with 15% to 20% of those sequences being non-productive. In an earlier analysis of over 550 of the donors, high-throughput TCR beta sequencing was used to judge whether each TCR beta V gene segment behaved as functional or pseudogenic. Both class I and class II loci were covered by HLA typing, at four-digit resolution. High-throughput TCR immunosequencing, statistical association of individual TCRs with disease status, and machine learning were combined to predict cytomegalovirus infection status. Donor age, sex, ethnicity and CMV serostatus were collected together with the repertoire data. The study was designed to test whether signatures of past pathogen exposure could be identified by cataloging public T cell receptors. Four to six DR-DQ haplotypes were handled as single units for association and clustering, since linkage in the cohort was strong. The number of donors typed differed by locus, with roughly 629-640 for A, B, C, DRB1 and DQB1, over 500 for DQA1, 606 for DPA1, and some 440 for DPB1. Among the roughly 370 genotyped donors, approximately 81% belonged to the genetic ancestry cluster associated with self-reported Caucasian donors. Every discovery cohort repertoire had been produced on one sequencing platform. A later analysis re-analyzed previously published TCR beta repertoires from roughly 600 donors and added high-resolution HLA genotyping to study TCR occurrence patterns. Using immunosequencing, the study profiled T cell repertoires from 640 or so subjects and related those repertoires to cytomegalovirus serostatus.

Study-level results and caveats: This cohort had only TCR beta chains sequenced, and the lack of alpha or paired-chain data limited which features could be detected. In vitro tests confirmed that a few of the cytomegalovirus-associated TCR beta chains recognize cytomegalovirus antigens. HLA typing was unavailable for some donors at each locus, so association tests used only the typed subset. Most TCR sequences were seen in very few donors, while some public TCRs were found in many individuals. Correlated functional status among segregating V segments might reflect linkage disequilibrium, but an unknown experimental factor could not be ruled out. A later analysis found that HLA-associated TCR beta chains were more clonally expanded and had lower generation probabilities than equally common non-associated chains. In a later analysis, most CMV-associated TCR beta chains were found to appear HLA-restricted, with HLA associations seemingly driven largely by CMV exposure. In a later analysis, some 17,000 TCR beta sequences were associated with specific HLA alleles at a false discovery rate of 0.05. A further reported finding was that TCR beta sequences accurately predicted the HLA-A and HLA-B alleles for most subjects in the first cohort. A later analysis reported that several top co-occurrence clusters appeared linked to parvovirus B19, influenza, CMV and Epstein-Barr virus. An association between a missense DCLRE1C variant and V-gene and J-gene trimming of TCR beta chains was found in a later genetic analysis and replicated in an independent cohort. For the cohort, immune exposure information was limited to CMV serostatus. Strong co-occurrence of HLA alleles, especially DR and DQ, made assigning TCR associations to individual alleles difficult. In an earlier analysis of fewer than 700 of the donors, most TCR beta V segments appeared in productive rearrangements about 87% or about 30% of the time, broadly matching IMGT annotations. In a later genetic analysis, fewer N-insertions in productive TCRs were reported among donors in an Asian-associated ancestry cluster than the 666-donor mean. A cluster of highly shared sequence variants was judged likely to be a technical artifact of the sequencing pipeline. In the study, roughly 160 TCR beta chains were listed as associated with cytomegalovirus. According to a later analysis, TCR association rates differed among HLA loci, with DRB1 alleles showing the most associated TCRs and HLA-C alleles showing the fewest. The presence/absence analyses assumed that sequencing depth was roughly uniform across donors, and that assumption may not be true. According to the authors, the approach could potentially be generalized to other disease states and immunological phenotypes. The earlier analysis of about 600 of the donors excluded 15 to 20 rarely observed V segments, including chromosome 9 orphons, because counts were too low. The classifier was reported to diagnose cytomegalovirus status with high specificity and sensitivity in both the original and validation cohorts.

The library was made by the immunoSEQ multiplex PCR assay. The multiplex PCR relied on a mix of 60 forward primers for TCR Vbeta segments and 13 reverse primers for TCR Jbeta segments. The CDR3 region of rearranged TCR beta genes was amplified from genomic DNA with a multiplex PCR assay. The Illumina HiSeq System was used to sequence the amplified TCR beta libraries as 87-base-pair reads. Regarding the original processing steps: A later analysis counted tens of millions of unique TCR beta chains across the 670 or so repertoires, and some 12 million of these chains were shared by at least two donors. Raw reads were error-corrected and collapsed into unique sequences with a nearest-neighbor algorithm that merged closely related sequences to remove PCR and sequencing errors. V, D and J gene segments were assigned by aligning CDR3 sequences to IMGT reference sequences. For a sequence to be retained, a match of at least six nucleotides was required to both a V gene segment and a J gene segment. Rearrangements were called productive when the CDR3 lacked stop codons and stayed in frame with V and J; all others were non-productive. CDR3 was defined by IMGT convention, running from the second conserved V-encoded cysteine to the conserved J-encoded phenylalanine. The earlier analysis of fewer than 700 of the donors excluded sequences that lacked an unambiguous match to a single V gene segment. In an earlier analysis of some 590 of the donors, V segments were called functional above 56.7% productive rearrangements and were called segregating when the between-donor standard deviation exceeded 5%. A statistical classification framework was built for diagnosing cytomegalovirus status from the catalog of TCR beta chain sequences. V and J gene assignment, in a later analysis, came from comparing TCR nucleotide sequences with IMGT/GENE-DB human TR gene sequences. Using the TCRdist pipeline, a later analysis assigned CDR3 sequences along with most-parsimonious VDJ recombination scenarios. In a later analysis, each TCR beta chain was defined by its CDR3 amino acid sequence together with its V-gene family, and reads lacking a unique V-gene family were excluded. In a later analysis, approximately 590 highly shared, low-generation-probability nucleotide sequences were removed to address suspected cross-contamination and a sequencing artifact. For each public chain, a later analysis derived a clonal expansion index from normalized ranks of inferred template counts within each repertoire. In a later analysis, generation probabilities were computed with a VDJ recombination model fitted to out-of-frame rearrangements, and the resulting probabilities were checked against IGoR. In a later analysis, TCR-TCR, TCR-HLA and TCR-CMV co-occurrence was scored with hypergeometric tests, and a repertoire-size bias correction was applied to TCR pairs. A later analysis estimated false discovery rates by permuting HLA or CMV assignments 20 times. In a later analysis, co-occurring TCRs were grouped with DBSCAN, and TCRdist sequence similarity was added when clustering was performed within HLA-allele-positive subsets. For co-occurrence clustering, repertoires with fewer than 30,000 or more than 120,000 public chains were excluded, along with roughly 5 repertoires with anomalous nucleotide sharing. Entries here come from immuneACCESS through TCRdb and include only in-frame sequences with V and J called. Some clones fail to appear in such tables; in the studies checked, an unresolved V gene covers under half of the shortfall, and the cause of the remainder is unknown. Clone size and V and J calls were adopted from that table, with D and trimming inferred from the DNA. The sample records more than 150,000 clones, roughly 80% of which are singletons. The ten largest clones capture roughly 0.73% of the sample.

Notes on this clone: Its antigen is currently not known. No much larger clonotype is one base removed from it; base qualities were not supplied.

The cohort was made up of about 610 healthy bone marrow donors. At the time of sampling, every cohort member was nominally healthy, though immune exposures that went unrecorded were likely present. The donor was CMV seronegative and was included in the group of under 450 seronegative cohort members. Each donor provided a peripheral blood sample, and peripheral blood mononuclear cells were used for TCR beta sequencing. The Qiagen DNeasy Blood Extraction Kit was used to extract genomic DNA from the blood cell samples. The sample consisted of PBMCs. This receptor was taken from a woman between 18 and 29 years old in good health and CMV-seronegative.

The CDR3 protein sequence reads: CSVAFQETQYF. The bases read TGCAGCGTTGCCTTTCAGGAGACCCAGTACTTC. The rearranged chain carries TRBV29-1 and TRBJ2-5, with the D gene not clear enough to name. As encoded in the germline V gene, CDR1 is SQVTM while CDR2 is ANQGSEA. The CDR3 goes from the cysteine to the phenylalanine over 11 residues. The entry retains the CDR3 DNA only, 33 bases that are in frame from base 1. V is cut by 4 bases and J by 5 bases, and the space between the germline ends is 8 bases.